This entry lists 32 T cell receptor beta chains sequenced from one sample in a study of cytomegalovirus exposure and HLA in healthy donors. The PCR made use of 60 Vbeta and 13 Jbeta primers. Sequencing used immunoSEQ multiplex PCR; TCRdb keeps in-frame clones, though not all of them. The data contain around 180,000 clones, over 70% of them singletons. The sequenced sample consisted of PBMCs. Receptor source: a boy younger than 10 in good health and CMV-seronegative.

The CDR3 DNA reads TGTGCCAGCAGTGAAAGGGCGGGGGGCCCAGGGGCGCAGTATTTT. Translating it yields CASSERAGGPGAQYF. V gene TRBV6-1 combines with J gene TRBJ2-3; 8 bases align to TRBD2. The CDR3 has 15 amino acids. Germline values: CDR1 MNHNS, CDR2 SASEGT. With 2 bases clipped from V and 10 bases from J, the junction kept 11 bases outside the gene matches.

This clone was seen a handful of times. The J gene is TRBJ2-3, the V gene TRBV27; TRBD2 matches 9 bases. CDR1 and CDR2 from the germline V gene are MNHEY and SMNVEV (reference sequence). V shed 6 bases, J shed 1 base, and the junction held 2 bases outside the gene matches. The CDR3 extends over 14 amino acids. The CDR3 here is CASRRTSGTDTQYF. The CDR3 DNA is TGTGCCAGCAGGCGGACTAGCGGCACAGATACGCAGTATTTT.

This clone was observed a few times. This rearrangement joins TRBV15 to TRBJ1-2, with D perhaps TRBD1 (5 bases). The germline CDR1 and CDR2 sequences are LNHNV and YYDKDF (reference sequence). This CDR3 contains 14 residues. V was shortened by 0 bases and J by 4 bases, with 9 bases between the two germline ends. CDR3 loop: CATSRDRQGYGYTF. The CDR3 bases are TGTGCCACCAGCAGAGATCGGCAGGGCTATGGCTACACCTTC.

With respect to this clone: Other nucleotide sequences from this sample produce the same CDR3. The rearrangement links TRBV5-6 to TRBJ1-6, with D perhaps matching TRBD1 (6 bases). The CDR3 runs 14 residues. V shed 2 bases and J shed 7 bases, with 10 bases lying between them. Germline V gene lookup returns CDR1 SGHDT and CDR2 YYEEEE. The CDR3 loop is CASSLQGRNSPLHF. The CDR3 DNA is TGTGCCAGCAGCTTACAGGGTCGGAATTCACCCCTCCACTTT.

The chain recombines TRBV5-4 with TRBJ1-2, with 10 bases lining up with TRBD1. After removal of 4 bases from V and 7 bases from J, the junction contained 10 bases not matched to a gene. Germline lookup yields CDR1 SGHNT and CDR2 YYREEE (reference sequence). The CDR3 consists of 15 residues. DNA for the CDR3: TGTGCCAGCAGCGACGAGACAGGGGGCTACGGTGGCTACACCTTC. Amino acids: CASSDETGGYGGYTF.

This clone was recorded a few times. This chain uses TRBV25-1 with TRBJ2-2; no clear D. CDR1 is MGHDK, CDR2 SYGVNS, per germline. The V end lost 5 bases, the J end lost 1 base, and 8 bases lay between the germline ends. The CDR3 consists of 14 residues. For the CDR3, the DNA is TGTGCCAGCAGTACGAGTCGGAACACCGGGGAGCTGTTTTTT. This translates into CASSTSRNTGELFF.

The gene calls are TRBV7-8 and TRBJ1-2; TRBD1 aligns across 8 bases. Per germline, CDR1 SGHVS and CDR2 FQNEAQ. The V segment lost 5 bases and the J segment 4 bases; nucleotides outside the gene matches: 6. The CDR3 loop spans 14 amino acids. DNA for the CDR3: TGTGCCAGCAGCGAGATGGACAGGGCCTATGGCTACACCTTC. Translating it yields CASSEMDRAYGYTF.

J is TRBJ1-2 and V is TRBV30, with TRBD1 as a possible D gene (5 bases). V lost 3 bases and J lost 3, with 17 bases in between. Germline V gene lookup returns CDR1 GTSNPN and CDR2 SVGIG (reference sequence). This CDR3 region has 15 residues. The CDR3 coding sequence is TGTGCCTGGAGCAGCGGGACCCGGGGGGACTATGGCTACACCTTC. It specifies CAWSSGTRGDYGYTF.

The chain uses TRBV6-6 and TRBJ2-3; a possible D gene is TRBD1 (7 bases). Trimming cost V 2 bases and J 2 bases, with 11 bases left between them. This CDR3 is 15 amino acids long. Germline V gene sequence: CDR1 MNHNY, CDR2 SVGAGI (reference sequence). CDR3 sequence reads: CASSYRGRDTDTQYF. The CDR3 nucleotides read TGTGCCAGCAGTTACAGGGGGCGGGACACAGATACGCAGTATTTT.

The chain joins TRBV19 to TRBJ1-2; 7 positions match TRBD1. Per the germline V gene, CDR1 is LNHDA and CDR2 is SQIVND (reference sequence). With V trimmed by 3 bases and J by 5 bases, 6 bases remained unmatched. The CDR3 runs to 14 residues. CDR3 in amino acids: CASSIGQARYGYTF. The DNA for the CDR3 is TGTGCCAGTAGTATCGGACAGGCTCGATATGGCTACACCTTC.

This clone was recorded only once. The chain carries TRBV27 and TRBJ2-2; D is possibly TRBD2 (5 bases). Per the germline V gene, CDR1 is MNHEY and CDR2 is SMNVEV (reference sequence). Between the trimmed V and J ends, which lost 8 bases and 1 base, there was a span of 11 bases. This CDR3 has 14 residues. CDR3 nucleotides: TGTGCCAGCGGACGGGCGGGGAACACCGGGGAGCTGTTTTTT. Protein: CASGRAGNTGELFF.

V and J are TRBV7-5 and TRBJ2-5; TRBD2, the table's D call, was not compared with the DNA. TRBV7-5 is described as a pseudogene. CDR3 size: 16 residues. The CDR3 DNA reads as TGTGCCAGAAGCTTAGTGTGCGGGGGCTCTCGGGAGACCCAGTACTTC. It yields the protein CARSLVCGGSRETQYF.

The chain combines TRBV7-9 with TRBJ2-5; 10 bases line up with TRBD2. Per germline, CDR1 SEHNR and CDR2 FQNEAQ (reference sequence). This CDR3 contains 16 residues. V dropped 2 bases and J dropped 5; count of bases not matched to a gene: 8. CDR3 coding DNA: TGTGCCAGCAGCTTACTAGCGGGGGCGAGCAAGGAGACCCAGTACTTC. Amino acids: CASSLLAGASKETQYF.

A few counts support this clone. The rearrangement uses TRBV19 and TRBJ2-5; D is ambiguous. Trimming pared 3 bases from V and 2 bases from J, leaving 7 bases between. CDR1 and CDR2 (germline): LNHDA, SQIVND (reference sequence). The CDR3 has 13 amino acids. The CDR3 spells CASSIGQQETQYF. As DNA, the CDR3 is TGTGCCAGTAGTATTGGCCAACAAGAGACCCAGTACTTC.

V and J are TRBV5-1 and TRBJ2-2, with TRBD1 as a possible D gene (7 bases). This CDR3 is built from 16 residues. CDR1 and CDR2 (germline): SGHRS, YFSETQ. Trimming removed 0 bases from V and 5 bases from J, with 14 bases in between. In DNA form, the CDR3 reads TGCGCCAGCAGCTTGGACCCGACAGGGAGGACCGGGGAGCTGTTTTTT. It is translated as CASSLDPTGRTGELFF.

The chain is built from TRBV15 and TRBJ2-1; TRBD2 matches 12 bases. The V segment lost 3 bases and the J segment 0 bases; nucleotides outside the gene matches: 6. Germline V CDR1 and CDR2: LNHNV, YYDKDF (reference sequence). The length of the CDR3 is 18 residues. The CDR3 coding sequence is TGTGCCACCAGCAGGGTCCCGGGACTAGCGGGCTCCTACAATGAGCAGTTCTTC. Protein product: CATSRVPGLAGSYNEQFF.

The chain uses TRBV12-5 and TRBJ2-1; 9 bases line up with TRBD2. The V segment lost 9 bases and the J segment 8 bases; nucleotides outside the gene matches: 20. The CDR3 spans 17 residues. The germline gives CDR1 LGHNT, CDR2 FRNRAP. The CDR3: CASRLWAGGPPFDEQFF. Here the CDR3 DNA reads TGTGCTAGCCGACTCTGGGCGGGAGGGCCTCCTTTCGATGAGCAGTTCTTC.

In this sample, this clone turned up once. The chain combines TRBV2 with TRBJ2-1; 7 bases are shared with TRBD2. Unmatched junction bases numbered 5, after V lost 6 bases and J lost 6 bases. Germline CDR1 is SNHLY and CDR2 is FYNNEI. The CDR3 length is 13 residues. The CDR3 loop reads CASRASSGNEQFF. CDR3 nucleotides: TGTGCCAGCAGGGCCTCTAGCGGCAATGAGCAGTTCTTC.

V and J are TRBV4-3 and TRBJ2-1; D might be TRBD1 (6 bases). CDR1 LGHNA and CDR2 YSLEER come from the germline V gene. V shed 3 bases and J shed 0 bases, with 6 bases lying between them. CDR3 size: 14 residues. The CDR3 reads CASSQDSSYNEQFF. For the CDR3, the DNA is TGCGCCAGCAGCCAGGACAGCTCCTACAATGAGCAGTTCTTC.

The J gene is TRBJ1-2, the V gene TRBV29-1, with 8 bases matching TRBD1. V dropped 4 bases and J dropped 3; count of bases not matched to a gene: 4. CDR3 length: 13 amino acids. Germline lookup yields CDR1 SQVTM and CDR2 ANQGSEA. CDR3: CSVAPTGDYGYTF. CDR3 nucleotide sequence: TGCAGCGTTGCCCCGACAGGGGACTATGGCTACACCTTC.

The chain has TRBV18 and TRBJ1-5; 10 nucleotides agree with TRBD1. J lost 8 bases, V lost 4 bases, and 5 bases had no gene match. CDR3 size: 14 residues. Germline V CDR1 and CDR2: KGHSH, LQKENI. This CDR3 reads CASSRDRGGEPQHF. The CDR3 DNA is TGTGCCAGCTCACGGGACAGGGGCGGGGAGCCCCAGCATTTT.

This chain connects TRBV7-9 to TRBJ2-3, with 7 bases identical to TRBD1. Germline V CDR1 and CDR2: SEHNR, FQNEAQ (reference sequence). With V trimmed by 0 bases and J by 6 bases, 9 bases remained unmatched. This CDR3 has 16 residues. The CDR3 coding sequence is TGTGCCAGCAGCTTAGCCCTAGCTGAGACAGGGGATACGCAGTATTTT. As protein: CASSLALAETGDTQYF.

The V call is TRBV30, the J call TRBJ2-1; 7 bases agree with TRBD2. V lost 1 base and J lost 0; bases outside the gene matches: 0. CDR3 length equals 14 residues. CDR1 and CDR2 from the germline V gene are GTSNPN and SVGIG (reference sequence). The CDR3: CAWSGTSSYNEQFF. As DNA, the CDR3 is TGTGCCTGGAGTGGGACTAGCTCCTACAATGAGCAGTTCTTC. Variable domain in full (rest from reference TRBV30 and TRBJ2-1): SQTIHQWPATLVQPVGSPLSLECTVEGTSNPNLYWYRQAAGRGLQLLFYSVGIGQISSEVPQNLSASRPQDRQFILSSKKLLLSDSGFYLCAWSGTSSYNEQFFGPGTRLTVL.

The rearrangement joins TRBV4-2 to TRBJ2-1; TRBD2 is a possible D gene (5 bases). V was pared by 0 bases and J by 8 bases, with 17 bases between. The germline gives CDR1 LGHNA, CDR2 YNFKEQ. CDR3 length: 16 residues. The CDR3 region is CASSQEMAGVSDEQFF. DNA of the CDR3: TGTGCCAGCAGCCAAGAAATGGCGGGTGTATCCGATGAGCAGTTCTTC.

The rearrangement uses TRBV5-1 and TRBJ2-3, with D possibly TRBD2 on 7 matching bases. Trimming took 7 bases from V and 3 from J, leaving 12 bases between them. Germline V gives CDR1 SGHRS, CDR2 YFSETQ. This CDR3 spans 13 amino acids. CDR3 nucleotide sequence: TGCGCCAGCCGCGCGGGGGCTACAGATACGCAGTATTTT. Protein sequence: CASRAGATDTQYF.

The CDR3 nucleotides are TGCGCCAGCAGCTTGGCGAGCGCGGGAGCTAGCACAGATACGCAGTATTTT. Its translation: CASSLASAGASTDTQYF. The chain is built from TRBV5-1 and TRBJ2-3; 7 bases are a match to TRBD2. V lost 0 bases and J lost 0; bases outside the gene matches: 7. This CDR3 region has 17 residues. The germline V gene encodes CDR1 SGHRS and CDR2 YFSETQ. Using reference TRBV5-1 and TRBJ2-3 for the parts outside the CDR3, the full variable domain is KAGVTQTPRYLIKTRGQQVTLSCSPISGHRSVSWYQQTPGQGLQFLFEYFSETQRNKGNFPGRFSGRQFSNSRSEMNVSTLELGDSALYLCASSLASAGASTDTQYFGPGTRLTVL.

The chain has TRBV11-2 and TRBJ1-1, with D tentatively TRBD1 (6 bases). The CDR3 contains 16 residues. Trimming shortened V by 5 bases and J by 5 bases, and 21 bases separated the two germline ends. Germline CDR1 SGHAT, CDR2 FQNNGV. CDR3 bases: TGTGCCAGCAGCCCCTGGGGAGGGGGGGCGCGAACTGAAGCTTTCTTT. Amino acids: CASSPWGGGARTEAFF.

The chain recombines TRBV6-6 with TRBJ2-7, with 10 bases aligning to TRBD2. Germline V gene data show CDR1 as MNHNY and CDR2 as SVGAGI (reference sequence). This CDR3 has 13 amino acids. After removal of 9 bases from V and 6 bases from J, the junction contained 8 bases not matched to a gene. The CDR3 loop is CASGEGLATEQYF. CDR3 nucleotides: TGTGCCAGTGGGGAGGGACTAGCGACCGAGCAGTACTTC.

This chain uses TRBV5-6 with TRBJ1-2, with a possible D match to TRBD1 (6 bases). V lost 0 bases and J 2 bases, leaving 17 bases between the germline ends. Germline V CDR1 and CDR2: SGHDT, YYEEEE. The CDR3 spans 17 residues. The CDR3 sequence: CASSLAVGGPLNYGYTF. The CDR3 DNA follows: TGTGCCAGCAGCTTGGCCGTGGGGGGGCCTCTAAACTATGGCTACACCTTC. Together with reference TRBV5-6 and TRBJ1-2, the CDR3 gives the full variable domain: DAGVTQSPTHLIKTRGQQVTLRCSPKSGHDTVSWYQQALGQGPQFIFQYYEEEERQRGNFPDRFSGHQFPNYSSELNVNALLLGDSALYLCASSLAVGGPLNYGYTFGSGTRLTVV.

The chain uses TRBV18 and TRBJ2-1; TRBD2 might be the D (6 bases). Trimming pared 2 bases from V and 1 base from J, leaving 12 bases between. CDR1 and CDR2 from the germline V gene are KGHSH and LQKENI. This CDR3 is built from 16 residues. CDR3 in DNA: TGTGCCAGCTCACCAATGAGTAGCGGATCCTACAATGAGCAGTTCTTC. Its protein is CASSPMSSGSYNEQFF.

In DNA form, the CDR3 reads TGTGCCAGTAGTAGCCGGGACAGGGGAACTGGGGCTTTCTTT. Protein: CASSSRDRGTGAFF. The V gene is TRBV19, the J gene TRBJ1-1; 10 positions agree with TRBD1. V lost 4 bases to trimming and J lost 11 bases; unmatched junction nucleotides: 10. Germline-derived CDR1 and CDR2 are LNHDA and SQIVND (reference sequence). This CDR3 is built from 14 residues.

V is TRBV6-1 and J is TRBJ2-1; possibly TRBD2 for D (6 bases). Germline loops: CDR1 MNHNS, CDR2 SASEGT. The V gene lost 5 bases and the J gene lost 10 bases, with 18 bases spanning the gap. This CDR3 is 14 amino acids long. The CDR3 spells CASSQRDSRGEQFF. The DNA for the CDR3 is TGTGCCAGCAGTCAACGGGACTCCCGGGGGGAGCAGTTCTTC.